The following is a T cell receptor beta chain sequence with its context. The table came from immunoSEQ multiplex PCR; TCRdb's copy has only in-frame clones and leaves some out. The sample consists of under 85,000 clones, 88% of them appearing once. The sample belongs to a study of OX40 agonist ivuxolimab in advanced cancers. Study-level information: Ivuxolimab, which is an agonistic anti-OX40 (CD134) antibody, was administered to the patients. While on treatment, patients had intravenous ivuxolimab at 0.01 to 10 mg/kg every 2 weeks. Subjects had a mean age of about 57 years, with a range of roughly 23 to 79; around 80% were male. Patients with prior anti-PD-1, anti-PD-L1 or anti-CTLA-4 therapy were eligible; 40% had some.

V was clipped by 4 bases and J by 8 bases, with 20 bases between them. Looked up from germline, CDR1 is MGHRA and CDR2 is YSYEKL. CDR3 length: 15 amino acids. The chain links TRBV4-1 to TRBJ1-2, with a tentative D call TRBD1 (5 bases). This sequence was found in an adult with an advanced solid tumor such as melanoma, head and neck, liver or kidney cancer. Specimen: CD4+ or CD8+ T cells sorted from blood, collected in a trial of the OX40 agonist ivuxolimab. In DNA, the CDR3 is TGCGCCAGCAGCCGAGGGGACCGGGGTCTAGTGGGCTACACCTTC. As protein: CASSRGDRGLVGYTF.